This TCR beta chain was recorded in a study of identical twins. Trimming cost V 3 bases and J 8 bases, with 13 bases left between them. CDR3 length: 12 residues. CDR1 SQVTM and CDR2 ANQGSEA come from the germline V gene. In its sample, this clonotype was seen a few times. Its target is unknown. Study results and caveats: Out-of-frame TCR alpha sharing observed in monozygotic twins exceeded model estimates.

Via MiXCR, TCRdb re-called the 5' RACE reads, giving one row per CDR3 protein. Among some 760,000 distinct CDR3 sequences listed, about 18% were seen once. These same data were also listed under a study on T cells expressing NK-cell markers. That source notes: About six donors carried dominant NKG2C+ clonotypes that made up roughly 1.0-7.5% of their CD8+ T cells.

The sequence was collected from a woman between 18 and 30 years old in good health. The chain joins TRBV29-1 to TRBJ1-2; D unresolved. Sequencing was carried out using PBMCs. This CDR3 is CSVEEPGRGYTF. The DNA for the CDR3 is TGCAGCGTTGAGGAGCCCGGTCGCGGCTACACCTTC.